Presented here are 9 T cell receptor beta chains from one specimen sequenced in a study of T cell repertoires in cytomegalovirus infection. MiXCR, run by TCRdb on the reads, gives a single entry per CDR3 protein. The table has around 89,000 distinct CDR3 sequences, about 29% seen once. Their antigens are not known. The material was CD8+ T cells from cultured PBMCs, obtained from culture after CMV antigen stimulation. All receptors derive from a human donor in good health (CMV status not recorded). Some clones in this sample may be carry-over from other donors' samples.

J is TRBJ2-2 and V is TRBV15; 11 bases agree with TRBD2. V lost 7 bases to trimming and J lost 1 base; unmatched junction nucleotides: 5. The CDR3 spans 16 residues. Germline V CDR1 and CDR2: LNHNV, YYDKDF (reference sequence). The CDR3: CATTPTSGVNTGELFF. CDR3 DNA: TGTGCCACCACCCCGACTAGCGGGGTGAACACCGGGGAGCTGTTTTTT. Full variable domain (rest looked up from reference TRBV15 and TRBJ2-2): DAMVIQNPRYQVTQFGKPVTLSCSQTLNHNVMYWYQQKSSQAPKLLFHYYDKDFNNEADTPDNFQSRRPNTSFCFLDIRSPGLGDTAMYLCATTPTSGVNTGELFFGEGSRLTVL.

The chain joins TRBV12-3 or TRBV12-4 to TRBJ2-1, with 9 nucleotides matching TRBD1. The CDR3 runs to 14 residues. After removal of 5 bases from V and 8 bases from J, the junction contained 7 bases not matched to a gene. The CDR3 sequence: CASSATGGRDEQFF. The CDR3 coding sequence is TGTGCCAGCAGTGCTACAGGGGGCCGAGATGAGCAGTTCTTC.

The sample holds a few counts of this clonotype. V gene TRBV20-1 combines with J gene TRBJ2-3; 9 bases are shared with TRBD1. The length of the CDR3 is 14 residues. Germline values: CDR1 DFQATT, CDR2 SNEGSKA (reference sequence). V lost 4 bases, J lost 10 bases, and 12 bases stayed unmatched. CDR3: CSATDRGNIGPQYF. CDR3 in DNA: TGCAGTGCTACGGACAGGGGAAACATCGGGCCGCAGTATTTT.

The V call is TRBV2, the J call TRBJ2-2; the D gene is possibly TRBD1 (6 bases). V lost 4 bases, J lost 7 bases, and 10 bases lay in between. Germline lookup yields CDR1 SNHLY and CDR2 FYNNEI. There are 13 residues in the CDR3. The CDR3 sequence is CASSVQGHGELFF. Here the CDR3 DNA reads TGTGCCAGCAGTGTTCAGGGGCACGGGGAGCTGTTTTTT.

The chain is built from TRBV19 and TRBJ1-1, with D hard to call. CDR1 is LNHDA, CDR2 SQIVND, per germline (reference sequence). The CDR3 length is 16 residues. V lost 3 bases and J 5 bases, leaving 19 bases between the germline ends. For the CDR3, the DNA is TGTGCCAGTAGTATTGGGCTTGCGAGACGAGGGACTGAAGCTTTCTTT. Its protein product is CASSIGLARRGTEAFF.

This clonotype was recorded at least ten times. The rearrangement joins TRBV4-2 to TRBJ1-4; D is unclear. Germline V gene sequence: CDR1 LGHNA, CDR2 YNFKEQ. Trimming pared 0 bases from V and 0 bases from J, leaving 11 bases between. The CDR3 contains 17 residues. The CDR3: CASSQDGRIATNEKLFF. CDR3 DNA: TGTGCCAGCAGCCAAGACGGGAGGATCGCAACTAATGAAAAACTGTTTTTT.

The chain uses TRBV11-2 and TRBJ2-7, with a weak D call TRBD2 (6 bases). V was shortened by 1 base and J by 4 bases, with 11 bases between the two germline ends. Germline V lookup: CDR1 SGHAT, CDR2 FQNNGV. The CDR3 spans 14 residues. CDR3 nucleotide sequence: TGTGCCAGCAGCTTAGGCAGGGCGGGGTACGAGCAGTACTTC. Residues: CASSLGRAGYEQYF.

This clonotype was seen repeatedly, ten times or more. This chain links TRBV7-2 with TRBJ1-2, with D possibly TRBD1 on 6 matching bases. Per germline, CDR1 SGHTA and CDR2 FQGNSA. V was cut by 7 bases and J by 3 bases, with 18 bases left in between. CDR3 length: 15 amino acids. For the CDR3, the DNA is TGTGCCAGCACCCCCTATGGGGGCGCTTACTATGGCTACACCTTC. This gives the protein CASTPYGGAYYGYTF.

The J gene is TRBJ1-1, the V gene TRBV7-8; D is possibly TRBD1 (5 bases). In germline, CDR1 is SGHVS, CDR2 FQNEAQ. With 3 bases removed from V and 4 bases from J, the gap between germline ends came to 9 bases. The CDR3 runs 13 residues. CDR3 in amino acids: CASSFGTVTEAFF. The CDR3 DNA reads TGTGCCAGCAGCTTTGGGACGGTCACTGAAGCTTTCTTT. The whole variable domain, remainder taken from reference TRBV7-8 and TRBJ1-1, is GAGVSQSPRYKVAKRGQDVALRCDPISGHVSLFWYQQALGQGPEFLTYFQNEAQLDKSGLPSDRFFAERPEGSVSTLKIQRTQQEDSAVYLCASSFGTVTEAFFGQGTRLTVV.